The T cell receptor (beta chain) described here comes from a study of control samples from healthy donors and cancer patients. Libraries were prepared by immunoSEQ multiplex PCR; TCRdb keeps only in-frame clonotypes and omits some of them. Of hundreds of thousands of clones listed, 80% to 95% are singletons. This receptor was obtained from a man in his forties or fifties with head and neck cancer. Material for sequencing was PBMCs.

The CDR3 region has the DNA TGTGCCACCGCCCCGGGGGTCTCTGGGGCCAACGTCCTGACTTTC. Amino acids: CATAPGVSGANVLTF. The genes are TRBV28 and TRBJ2-6; D is possibly TRBD2 (6 bases). Germline-derived CDR1 and CDR2 are MDHEN and SYDVKM. The CDR3 has 15 amino acids. The V end lost 10 bases, the J end lost 0 bases, and 13 bases lay between the germline ends.